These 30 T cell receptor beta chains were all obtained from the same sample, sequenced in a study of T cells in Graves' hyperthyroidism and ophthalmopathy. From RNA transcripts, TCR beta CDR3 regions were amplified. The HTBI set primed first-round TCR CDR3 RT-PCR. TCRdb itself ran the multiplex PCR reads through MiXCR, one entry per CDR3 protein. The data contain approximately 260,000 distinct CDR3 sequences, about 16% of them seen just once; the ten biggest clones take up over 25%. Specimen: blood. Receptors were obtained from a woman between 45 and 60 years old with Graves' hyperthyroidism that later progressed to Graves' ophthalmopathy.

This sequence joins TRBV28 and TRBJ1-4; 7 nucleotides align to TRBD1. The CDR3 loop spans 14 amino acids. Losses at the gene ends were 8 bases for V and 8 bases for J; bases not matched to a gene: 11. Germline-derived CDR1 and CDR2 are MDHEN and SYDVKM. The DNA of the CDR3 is TGTGCCAGCGGGGACCCAGGGGGGGGAGAAAAACTGTTTTTT. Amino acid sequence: CASGDPGGGEKLFF.

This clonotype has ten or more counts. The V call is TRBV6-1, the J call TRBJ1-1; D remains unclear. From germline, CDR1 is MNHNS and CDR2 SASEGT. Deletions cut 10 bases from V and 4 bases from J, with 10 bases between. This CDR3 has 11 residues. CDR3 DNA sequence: TGTGCCACCCGCCCTAGCACTGAAGCTTTCTTT. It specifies CATRPSTEAFF.

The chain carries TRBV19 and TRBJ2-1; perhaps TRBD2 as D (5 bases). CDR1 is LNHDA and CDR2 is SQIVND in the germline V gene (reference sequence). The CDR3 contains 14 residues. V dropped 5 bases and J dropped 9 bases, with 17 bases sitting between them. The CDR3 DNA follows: TGTGCCAGTAGTCGGGTAGTGGGAGTGTTTGAGCAGTTCTTC. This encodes CASSRVVGVFEQFF. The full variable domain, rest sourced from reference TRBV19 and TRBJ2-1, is DGGITQSPKYLFRKEGQNVTLSCEQNLNHDAMYWYRQDPGQGLRLIYYSQIVNDFQKGDIAEGYSVSREKKESFPLTVTSAQKNPTAFYLCASSRVVGVFEQFFGPGTRLTVL.

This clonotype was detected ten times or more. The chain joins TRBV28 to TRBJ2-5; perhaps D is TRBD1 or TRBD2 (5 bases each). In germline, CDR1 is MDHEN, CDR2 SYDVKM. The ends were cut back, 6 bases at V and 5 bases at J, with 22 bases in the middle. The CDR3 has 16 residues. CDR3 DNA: TGTGCCAGCAGACTCTCCCGGGACCCCAGAAGGGAGACCCAGTACTTC. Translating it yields CASRLSRDPRRETQYF.

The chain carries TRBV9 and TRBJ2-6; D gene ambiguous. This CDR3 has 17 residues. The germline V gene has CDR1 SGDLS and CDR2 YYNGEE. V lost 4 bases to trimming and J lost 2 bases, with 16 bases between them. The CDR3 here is CASSPPRGVPGANVLTF. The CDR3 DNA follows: TGTGCCAGCAGCCCCCCCCGTGGGGTCCCTGGGGCCAACGTCCTGACTTTC.

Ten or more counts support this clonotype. CDR3 region: CASSTASEAFF. CDR3 nucleotides: TGTGCCAGCAGCACGGCCAGTGAAGCTTTCTTT. V gene TRBV3-1 combines with J gene TRBJ1-1; D is uncertain. This CDR3 has 11 amino acids. With 5 bases removed from V and 7 bases from J, the gap between germline ends came to 8 bases. Germline V lookup: CDR1 LGHDT, CDR2 YNNKEL (reference sequence).

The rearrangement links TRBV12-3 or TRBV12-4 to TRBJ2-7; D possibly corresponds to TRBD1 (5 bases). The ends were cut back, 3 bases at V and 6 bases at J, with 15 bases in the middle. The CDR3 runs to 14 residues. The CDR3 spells CASSFNAGLSEQYF. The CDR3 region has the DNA TGTGCCAGCAGTTTTAACGCAGGGTTGAGCGAGCAGTACTTC.

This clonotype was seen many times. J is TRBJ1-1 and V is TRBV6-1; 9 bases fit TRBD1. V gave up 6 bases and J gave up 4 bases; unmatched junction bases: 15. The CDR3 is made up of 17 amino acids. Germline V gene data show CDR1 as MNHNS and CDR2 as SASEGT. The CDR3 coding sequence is TGTGCCAGCAGCAGCGACAGGGGGAAGAACTGGATCACTGAAGCTTTCTTT. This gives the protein CASSSDRGKNWITEAFF.

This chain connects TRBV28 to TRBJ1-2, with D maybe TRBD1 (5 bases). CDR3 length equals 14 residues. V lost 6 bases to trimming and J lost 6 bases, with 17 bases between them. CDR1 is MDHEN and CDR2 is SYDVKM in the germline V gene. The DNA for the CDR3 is TGTGCCAGCAGCCTAAGCCAGGGAAGCGATGGCTACACCTTC. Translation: CASSLSQGSDGYTF.

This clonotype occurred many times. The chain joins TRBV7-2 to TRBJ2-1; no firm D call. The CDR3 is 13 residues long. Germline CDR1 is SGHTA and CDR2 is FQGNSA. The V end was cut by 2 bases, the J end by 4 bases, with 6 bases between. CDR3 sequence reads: CASSLNSYNEQFF. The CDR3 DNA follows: TGTGCCAGCAGCTTAAATTCGTACAATGAGCAGTTCTTC.

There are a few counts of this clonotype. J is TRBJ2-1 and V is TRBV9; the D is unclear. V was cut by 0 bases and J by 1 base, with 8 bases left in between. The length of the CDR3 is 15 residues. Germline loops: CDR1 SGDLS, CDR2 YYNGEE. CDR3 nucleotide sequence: TGTGCCAGCAGCGTAGCGGGCACATCCTACAATGAGCAGTTCTTC. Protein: CASSVAGTSYNEQFF.

Here the CDR3 DNA reads TGCAGTGCTGCCACAGGGGATTCCGGAGCTTTCTTT. It yields the protein CSAATGDSGAFF. This sequence joins TRBV20-1 and TRBJ1-1; 7 bases agree with TRBD1. Germline V gene sequence: CDR1 DFQATT, CDR2 SNEGSKA (reference sequence). V dropped 5 bases and J dropped 10; count of bases not matched to a gene: 10. CDR3 length: 12 residues.

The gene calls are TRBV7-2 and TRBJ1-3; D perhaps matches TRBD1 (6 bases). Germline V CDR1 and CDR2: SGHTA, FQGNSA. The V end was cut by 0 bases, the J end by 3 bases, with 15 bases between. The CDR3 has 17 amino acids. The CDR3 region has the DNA TGTGCCAGCAGCTTAGCTCCAGGGGACGTTTATGGAAACACCATATATTTT. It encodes CASSLAPGDVYGNTIYF.

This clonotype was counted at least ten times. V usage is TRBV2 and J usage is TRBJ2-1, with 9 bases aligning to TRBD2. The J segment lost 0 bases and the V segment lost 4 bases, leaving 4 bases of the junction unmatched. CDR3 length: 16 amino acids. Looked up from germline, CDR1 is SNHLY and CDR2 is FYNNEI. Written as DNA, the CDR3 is TGTGCCAGCAGTGGGCTAGCGGGAAGCTCCTACAATGAGCAGTTCTTC. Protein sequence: CASSGLAGSSYNEQFF.

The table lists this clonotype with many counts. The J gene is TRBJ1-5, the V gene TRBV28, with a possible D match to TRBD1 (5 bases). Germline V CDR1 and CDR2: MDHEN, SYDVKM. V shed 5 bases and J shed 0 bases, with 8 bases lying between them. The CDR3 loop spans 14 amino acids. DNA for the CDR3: TGTGCCAGCAGTCAACAGGTTAGCAATCAGCCCCAGCATTTT. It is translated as CASSQQVSNQPQHF.

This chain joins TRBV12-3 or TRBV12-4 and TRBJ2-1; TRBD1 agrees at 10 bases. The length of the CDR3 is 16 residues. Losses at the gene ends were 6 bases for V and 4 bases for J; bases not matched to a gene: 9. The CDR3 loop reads CASRLRDRGVYNEQFF. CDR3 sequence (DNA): TGTGCCAGCAGACTCCGGGACAGGGGTGTTTACAATGAGCAGTTCTTC.

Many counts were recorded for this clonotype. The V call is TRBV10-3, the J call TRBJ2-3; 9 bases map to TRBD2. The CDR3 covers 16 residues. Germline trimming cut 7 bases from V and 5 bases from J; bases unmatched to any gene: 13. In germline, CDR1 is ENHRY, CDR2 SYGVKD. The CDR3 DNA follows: TGTGCCATCACCCGTAGCGGGAGATACGGTATAGATACGCAGTATTTT. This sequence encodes CAITRSGRYGIDTQYF.

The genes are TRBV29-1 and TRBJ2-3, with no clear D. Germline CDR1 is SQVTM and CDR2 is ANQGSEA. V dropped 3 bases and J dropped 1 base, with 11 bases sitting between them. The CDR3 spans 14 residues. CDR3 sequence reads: CSVDSGLGTDTQYF. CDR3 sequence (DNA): TGCAGCGTTGATTCCGGTCTGGGCACAGATACGCAGTATTTT.

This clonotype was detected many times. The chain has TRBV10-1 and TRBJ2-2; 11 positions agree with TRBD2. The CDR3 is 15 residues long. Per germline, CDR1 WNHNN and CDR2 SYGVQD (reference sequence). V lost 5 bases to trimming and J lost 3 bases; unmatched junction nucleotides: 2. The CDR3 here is CASSRGLADTGELFF. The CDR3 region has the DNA TGCGCCAGCAGTCGGGGACTAGCGGACACCGGGGAGCTGTTTTTT.

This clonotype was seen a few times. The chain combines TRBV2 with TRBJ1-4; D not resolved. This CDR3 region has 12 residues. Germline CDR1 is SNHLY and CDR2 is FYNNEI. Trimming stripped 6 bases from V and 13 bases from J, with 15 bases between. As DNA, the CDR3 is TGTGCCAGCAGCCCTGACGGTCCTGGACTGTTTTTT. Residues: CASSPDGPGLFF.

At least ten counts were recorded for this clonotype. DNA of the CDR3: TGTGCCAGCAGCTTTTACTCATCCGGGACAGCCTACGAGCAGTACTTC. This sequence encodes CASSFYSSGTAYEQYF. The V call is TRBV11-2, the J call TRBJ2-7; 7 bases are a match to TRBD1. The germline V gene encodes CDR1 SGHAT and CDR2 FQNNGV. The CDR3 contains 16 residues. With 3 bases clipped from V and 2 bases from J, the junction kept 10 bases outside the gene matches.

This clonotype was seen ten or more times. CDR3 loop: CASGLGGSREQYF. The CDR3 coding sequence is TGTGCTAGTGGTTTGGGGGGAAGTCGCGAGCAGTACTTC. The chain employs TRBV12-5 and TRBJ2-7; D is unresolved. This CDR3 is 13 amino acids long. With 1 base removed from V and 6 bases from J, the gap between germline ends came to 10 bases. Germline CDR1 and CDR2: LGHNT and FRNRAP.

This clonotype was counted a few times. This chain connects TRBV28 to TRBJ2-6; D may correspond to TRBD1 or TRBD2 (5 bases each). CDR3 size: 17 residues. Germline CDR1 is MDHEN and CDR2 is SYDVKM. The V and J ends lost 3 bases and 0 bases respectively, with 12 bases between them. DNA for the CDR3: TGTGCCAGCAGTTTTTTGGGGGAACTCTCTGGGGCCAACGTCCTGACTTTC. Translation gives CASSFLGELSGANVLTF.

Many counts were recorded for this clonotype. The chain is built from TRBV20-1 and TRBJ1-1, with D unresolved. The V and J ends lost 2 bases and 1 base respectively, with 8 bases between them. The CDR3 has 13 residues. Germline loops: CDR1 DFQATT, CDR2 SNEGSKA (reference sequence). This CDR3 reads CSARPDGNTEAFF. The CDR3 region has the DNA TGCAGTGCTAGACCGGACGGGAACACTGAAGCTTTCTTT.

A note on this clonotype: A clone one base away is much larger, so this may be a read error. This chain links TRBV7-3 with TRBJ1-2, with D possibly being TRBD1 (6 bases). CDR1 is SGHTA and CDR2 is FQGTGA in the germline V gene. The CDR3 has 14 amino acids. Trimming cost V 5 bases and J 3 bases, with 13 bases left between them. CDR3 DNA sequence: TGTGCCAGCAGCGGGGGGGGCGCCTACTATGGCTACACCTTC. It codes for CASSGGGAYYGYTF.

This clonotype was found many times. CDR3: CASSFDRGSDEQFF. The CDR3 DNA reads as TGTGCCAGCAGTTTCGACAGGGGGAGCGATGAGCAGTTCTTC. This chain connects TRBV6-1 to TRBJ2-1; 9 bases agree with TRBD1. The CDR3 spans 14 residues. The germline gives CDR1 MNHNS, CDR2 SASEGT. After removal of 5 bases from V and 8 bases from J, the junction contained 7 bases not matched to a gene.

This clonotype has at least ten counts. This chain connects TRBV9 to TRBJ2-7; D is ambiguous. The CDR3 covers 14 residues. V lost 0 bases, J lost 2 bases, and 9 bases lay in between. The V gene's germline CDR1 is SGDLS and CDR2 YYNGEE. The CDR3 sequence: CASSVGQETYEQYF. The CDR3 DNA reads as TGTGCCAGCAGCGTAGGGCAGGAAACCTACGAGCAGTACTTC.

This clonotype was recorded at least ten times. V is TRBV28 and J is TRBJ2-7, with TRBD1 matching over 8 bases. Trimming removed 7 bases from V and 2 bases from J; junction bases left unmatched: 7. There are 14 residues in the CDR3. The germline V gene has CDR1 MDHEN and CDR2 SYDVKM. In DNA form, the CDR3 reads TGTGCCAGCACCCTGTCAGGGGGCGCCTACGAGCAGTACTTC. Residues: CASTLSGGAYEQYF.

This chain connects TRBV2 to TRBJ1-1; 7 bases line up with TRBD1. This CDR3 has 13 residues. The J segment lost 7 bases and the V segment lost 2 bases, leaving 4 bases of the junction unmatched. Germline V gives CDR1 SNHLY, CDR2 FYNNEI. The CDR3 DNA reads TGTGCCAGCAGTGAACAGGGGGAAGGTGAAGCTTTCTTT. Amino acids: CASSEQGEGEAFF.

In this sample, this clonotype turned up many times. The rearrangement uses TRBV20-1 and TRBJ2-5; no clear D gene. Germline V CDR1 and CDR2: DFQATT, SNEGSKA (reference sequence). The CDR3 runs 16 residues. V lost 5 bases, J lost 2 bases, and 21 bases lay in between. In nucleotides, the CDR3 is TGCAGTGCTGACCCTCAGCAAGCGATGATTCAAGAGACCCAGTACTTC. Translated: CSADPQQAMIQETQYF.